Listed here are 21 T cell receptor beta chains from one sample, sequenced in a study of blood T cell repertoires in COVID-19. TCRdb's copy holds only in-frame clones and misses some; the assay was immunoSEQ multiplex PCR. The sample shows 150,000 to 200,000 clones, approximately 87% of them seen only once. The specimen was peripheral blood. These receptors all come from a woman aged 70 to 79 with acute or convalescent COVID-19.

The gene calls are TRBV5-1 and TRBJ2-5; TRBD2 matches 13 bases. Trimming took 0 bases from V and 5 from J; bases not matched to a gene: 4. Germline V gene sequence: CDR1 SGHRS, CDR2 YFSETQ. The CDR3 sequence is 16 residues long. Here the CDR3 reads CASSLDGTSGMETQYF. CDR3 sequence (DNA): TGCGCCAGCAGCTTGGACGGGACTAGCGGGATGGAGACCCAGTACTTC.

V and J are TRBV5-1 and TRBJ2-7; 7 positions match TRBD1. Germline V lookup: CDR1 SGHRS, CDR2 YFSETQ. After removal of 3 bases from V and 0 bases from J, the junction contained 6 bases not matched to a gene. The CDR3 extends over 15 amino acids. CDR3 sequence: CASSSGQLSSYEQYF. The DNA for the CDR3 is TGCGCCAGCAGCTCGGGACAGCTTAGCTCCTACGAGCAGTACTTC.

The chain employs TRBV19 and TRBJ2-2; 7 bases fit TRBD1. This CDR3 has 14 residues. The junction had 8 bases not matched to a gene; V was cut back by 7 bases and J by 6 bases. Germline-derived CDR1 and CDR2 are LNHDA and SQIVND (reference sequence). The CDR3 coding sequence is TGTGCCAGTATCAAGGACAGGATCTCCGGGGAGCTGTTTTTT. It is translated as CASIKDRISGELFF.

The V call is TRBV19, the J call TRBJ2-7; weak D call: TRBD2 (6 bases). The length of the CDR3 is 17 residues. V lost 1 base and J lost 2, with 18 bases in between. Germline CDR1 reads LNHDA; CDR2 reads SQIVND (reference sequence). CDR3 protein: CASSIGGLPYLAYEQYF. CDR3 DNA: TGTGCCAGTAGTATAGGAGGACTACCCTACCTCGCCTACGAGCAGTACTTC.

The CDR3 coding sequence is TGCGCCAGCAGCTTCGACAGGTCCTTGACGTACGAGCAGTACTTC. Amino acid sequence: CASSFDRSLTYEQYF. V gene TRBV5-1 combines with J gene TRBJ2-7, with D possibly TRBD1 on 6 matching bases. CDR1 and CDR2 from the germline V gene are SGHRS and YFSETQ. CDR3 length: 15 residues. V lost 2 bases, J lost 4 bases, and 16 bases lay in between.

This clone was detected only a few times. The rearrangement uses TRBV7-9 and TRBJ2-7; TRBD2 agrees at 13 bases. The germline V gene has CDR1 SEHNR and CDR2 FQNEAQ (reference sequence). V shed 5 bases and J 2 bases; nucleotides not matched to a gene: 12. The CDR3 has 18 amino acids. CDR3 protein: CASSTTSGRAVGAYEQYF. The CDR3 DNA sequence: TGTGCCAGCAGCACCACTAGCGGGAGGGCCGTAGGGGCCTACGAGCAGTACTTC. Full variable domain (rest looked up from reference TRBV7-9 and TRBJ2-7): DTGVSQNPRHKITKRGQNVTFRCDPISEHNRLYWYRQTLGQGPEFLTYFQNEAQLEKSRLLSDRFSAERPKGSFSTLEIQRTEQGDSAMYLCASSTTSGRAVGAYEQYFGPGTRLTVT.

The chain couples TRBV6-5 to TRBJ2-1; possibly TRBD1 for D (6 bases). Germline V gene lookup returns CDR1 MNHEY and CDR2 SVGAGI. Trimming removed 2 bases from V and 4 bases from J, with 15 bases in between. CDR3 length: 16 amino acids. In DNA, the CDR3 is TGTGCCAGCAGTTACGCAGACAGGCCAACGTACAATGAGCAGTTCTTC. Its protein product is CASSYADRPTYNEQFF.

The rearrangement uses TRBV5-1 and TRBJ2-5; maybe TRBD2 (5 bases). The CDR3 length is 13 residues. V was cut by 0 bases and J by 5 bases, with 8 bases left in between. Per the germline V gene, CDR1 is SGHRS and CDR2 is YFSETQ. The CDR3 DNA reads TGCGCCAGCAGCTTGGGCAGAGGGGAGACCCAGTACTTC. Its translation: CASSLGRGETQYF.

This chain joins TRBV2 and TRBJ1-5; tentative D call: TRBD1 (5 bases). Germline values: CDR1 SNHLY, CDR2 FYNNEI. The V and J ends lost 1 base and 3 bases respectively, with 13 bases between them. This CDR3 is 16 amino acids long. The CDR3 region is CASSEDTRGYNQPQHF. CDR3 nucleotides: TGTGCCAGCAGTGAAGACACAAGGGGCTACAATCAGCCCCAGCATTTT. Full variable domain (missing parts from reference TRBV2 and TRBJ1-5): EPEVTQTPSHQVTQMGQEVILRCVPISNHLYFYWYRQILGQKVEFLVSFYNNEISEKSEIFDDQFSVERPDGSNFTLKIRSTKLEDSAMYFCASSEDTRGYNQPQHFGDGTRLSIL.

V usage is TRBV29-1 and J usage is TRBJ2-1, with D unresolved. The V end lost 4 bases, the J end lost 4 bases, and 8 bases lay between the germline ends. The CDR3 has 12 amino acids. In germline, CDR1 is SQVTM, CDR2 ANQGSEA. This chain's CDR3 is CSVVVNYNEQFF. The CDR3 DNA reads as TGCAGCGTTGTAGTTAATTACAATGAGCAGTTCTTC.

The J gene is TRBJ1-5, the V gene TRBV6-2 or TRBV6-3, with unresolved D. Germline assignment: CDR1 MNHEY and CDR2 SVGEGT. Trimming stripped 4 bases from V and 9 bases from J, with 13 bases between. The CDR3 contains 13 residues. CDR3 loop: CASSWTGLWPQHF. Written as DNA, the CDR3 is TGTGCCAGCAGTTGGACGGGGTTATGGCCCCAGCATTTT.

The chain employs TRBV9 and TRBJ2-1; perhaps TRBD1 as D (7 bases). CDR1 is SGDLS, CDR2 YYNGEE, per germline. The CDR3 consists of 14 residues. V was pared by 0 bases and J by 8 bases, with 12 bases between. The CDR3 spells CASSVAGRGDEQFF. The CDR3, as DNA: TGTGCCAGCAGCGTAGCGGGCAGGGGGGATGAGCAGTTCTTC.

The gene calls are TRBV18 and TRBJ2-1; 8 nucleotides line up with TRBD1. CDR1 is KGHSH, CDR2 LQKENI, per germline. Unmatched junction bases numbered 7, after V lost 3 bases and J lost 3 bases. The CDR3 loop spans 16 amino acids. This chain's CDR3 is CASSPRTGLYYNEQFF. DNA of the CDR3: TGTGCCAGCTCACCGAGGACAGGGCTCTACTACAATGAGCAGTTCTTC.

The rearrangement joins TRBV6-5 to TRBJ2-7; the D gene is possibly TRBD1 (6 bases). The germline CDR1 and CDR2 sequences are MNHEY and SVGAGI. V was cut by 2 bases and J by 7 bases, with 12 bases left in between. The CDR3 has 13 amino acids. The CDR3 protein is CASSYAGTKEQYF. The CDR3 DNA reads as TGTGCCAGCAGTTACGCCGGGACAAAAGAGCAGTACTTC.

The chain carries TRBV28 and TRBJ1-6, with 9 bases identical to TRBD1. CDR3 length: 12 residues. The germline V gene encodes CDR1 MDHEN and CDR2 SYDVKM. The CDR3 DNA follows: TGTGCTTTGGGGACAGGGCAATCACCCCTCCACTTT. Translating gives CALGTGQSPLHF.

This chain's CDR3 is CASSPGLAGGLTGELFF. In DNA, the CDR3 is TGTGCCAGCAGCCCGGGACTAGCGGGAGGTTTAACCGGGGAGCTGTTTTTT. The V gene is TRBV7-2, the J gene TRBJ2-2, with 15 bases matching TRBD2. Germline CDR1 is SGHTA and CDR2 is FQGNSA. Germline trimming cut 5 bases from V and 5 bases from J; bases unmatched to any gene: 6. The CDR3 is made up of 17 amino acids. The full variable domain, its missing parts supplied by reference TRBV7-2 and TRBJ2-2, is GAGVSQSPSNKVTEKGKDVELRCDPISGHTALYWYRQSLGQGLEFLIYFQGNSAPDKSGLPSDRFSAERTGGSVSTLTIQRTQQEDSAVYLCASSPGLAGGLTGELFFGEGSRLTVL.

There are a few counts of this clone. The V and J genes are TRBV7-2 and TRBJ1-1; D remains ambiguous. The V end lost 5 bases, the J end lost 7 bases, and 20 bases lay between the germline ends. Germline V gene lookup returns CDR1 SGHTA and CDR2 FQGNSA. The CDR3 sequence is 15 residues long. The CDR3 sequence is CASSLIMADGSEAFF. Here the CDR3 DNA reads TGTGCCAGCAGCCTAATAATGGCGGATGGGAGTGAAGCTTTCTTT.

CDR3 amino acids: CASSPRTVSTDTQYF. For the CDR3, the DNA is TGTGCCAGCAGTCCACGGACAGTCAGCACAGATACGCAGTATTTT. The genes are TRBV6-5 and TRBJ2-3, with a weak D call TRBD1 (6 bases). The germline CDR1 and CDR2 sequences are MNHEY and SVGAGI. The CDR3 runs to 15 residues. Deletions cut 5 bases from V and 0 bases from J, with 12 bases between.

V and J are TRBV5-5 and TRBJ2-1; 14 bases align to TRBD2. After removal of 4 bases from V and 7 bases from J, the junction contained 4 bases not matched to a gene. The CDR3 is 15 residues long. Germline V gene sequence: CDR1 SGHKS, CDR2 YYEKEE (reference sequence). CDR3 sequence: CASSMGLAGANEQFF. CDR3 sequence (DNA): TGTGCCAGCAGCATGGGACTAGCGGGAGCAAATGAGCAGTTCTTC.

V gene TRBV19 combines with J gene TRBJ2-4, with 10 bases that match TRBD1. Germline V gene data show CDR1 as LNHDA and CDR2 as SQIVND (reference sequence). There are 18 residues in the CDR3. V trimming: 2 bases; J trimming: 3 bases; junction bases outside the gene matches: 10. This CDR3 is CASSITGTGVSGKNIQYF. CDR3 in DNA: TGTGCCAGTAGTATAACCGGGACAGGGGTCTCCGGCAAAAACATTCAGTACTTC.

This clone was observed a few times. This chain uses TRBV7-2 with TRBJ1-1, with D uncertain. The CDR3 contains 12 residues. Trimming shortened V by 4 bases and J by 6 bases, and 9 bases separated the two germline ends. Per the germline V gene, CDR1 is SGHTA and CDR2 is FQGNSA. CDR3: CASSSSVSEAFF. The CDR3, as DNA: TGTGCCAGCAGCTCGAGTGTGTCTGAAGCTTTCTTT.